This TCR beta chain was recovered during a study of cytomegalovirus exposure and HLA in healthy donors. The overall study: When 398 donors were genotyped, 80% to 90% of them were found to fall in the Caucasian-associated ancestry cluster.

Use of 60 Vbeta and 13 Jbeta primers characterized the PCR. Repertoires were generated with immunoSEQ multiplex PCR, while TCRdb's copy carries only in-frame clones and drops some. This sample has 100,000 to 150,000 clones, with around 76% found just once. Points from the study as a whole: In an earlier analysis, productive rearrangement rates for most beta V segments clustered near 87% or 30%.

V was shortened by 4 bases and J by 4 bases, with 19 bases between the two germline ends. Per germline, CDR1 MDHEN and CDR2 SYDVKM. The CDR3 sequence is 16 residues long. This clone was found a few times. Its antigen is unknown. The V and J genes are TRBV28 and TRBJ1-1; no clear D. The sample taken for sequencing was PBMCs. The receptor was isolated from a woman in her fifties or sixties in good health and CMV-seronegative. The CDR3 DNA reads TGTGCCAGCAGTTCTTTCTTAAGTCGCCGGGGCACTGAAGCTTTCTTT. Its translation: CASSSFLSRRGTEAFF.